This T cell receptor beta chain is drawn from a study of pediatric ulcerative colitis. This table comes from immunoSEQ multiplex PCR, and its TCRdb copy is limited to in-frame clones, with some not included. The sample lists around 64,000 clones, about nine tenths occurring once. Comments on this clone: This sample also contains other DNA sequences that code for the same CDR3.

The J segment lost 7 bases and the V segment lost 5 bases, leaving 5 bases of the junction unmatched. Germline CDR1 reads ENHRY; CDR2 reads SYGVKD. The CDR3 covers 14 residues. Source material: blood. The chain employs TRBV10-3 and TRBJ2-7; the match to TRBD2 covers 13 bases. The TCR sequence derives from a boy younger than 18 with severe ulcerative colitis. Written as DNA, the CDR3 is TGTGCCATCAGTCCTGGACTAGCGGGAGATGAGCAGTACTTC. It translates to CAISPGLAGDEQYF.